The sequence of this T cell receptor (beta chain) was determined in a study of cytomegalovirus exposure and HLA in healthy donors. The study's findings and limits: According to a subsequent analysis, TCR clusters identified in the first cohort showed a tendency to co-occur across the 100 to 150 validation repertoires.

Details on this clone: As yet, its antigen is unknown.

Clones were read by immunoSEQ multiplex PCR, and TCRdb kept only the in-frame ones, dropping some. Among some 98,000 clones listed, approximately 90% were seen once. The sequence was collected from a woman aged 30 to 39 in good health and CMV-seronegative. Source material: PBMCs.

In DNA form, the CDR3 reads TGTGCCAGCAGCTTAGATCGCGGCAGCAATGAGCAGTTCTTC. Translated: CASSLDRGSNEQFF. V and J are TRBV11-3 and TRBJ2-1; D is unresolved. The CDR3 sequence is 14 residues long. Trimming stripped 0 bases from V and 6 bases from J, with 9 bases between. The germline V gene has CDR1 SGHNT and CDR2 YENEEA.